The 2 T cell receptor beta chains below come from one sample, sequenced in a study of CD4+ T cells in melanoma. TCRdb's copy holds only in-frame clones and misses some; the assay was immunoSEQ multiplex PCR. The profile shows just over 14,000 clones, roughly 69% of them singletons. Sequences were obtained from cells from a culture (not recorded whether cultured in vitro). Receptor source: a human donor with melanoma.

The chain joins TRBV5-1 to TRBJ2-2, with D unresolved. Germline CDR1 reads SGHRS; CDR2 reads YFSETQ. CDR3 length: 12 amino acids. Trimming took 1 base from V and 2 from J, leaving 0 bases between them. As DNA, the CDR3 is TGCGCCAGCAGCTTGAACACCGGGGAGCTGTTTTTT. Translating it yields CASSLNTGELFF.

V and J are TRBV15 and TRBJ2-3; D gene ambiguous. Per germline, CDR1 LNHNV and CDR2 YYDKDF (reference sequence). The V and J ends lost 1 base and 6 bases respectively, with 14 bases between them. The CDR3 totals 15 residues. CDR3 nucleotide sequence: TGTGCCACCAGCAGAGGACTGCAACTACAGGATACGCAGTATTTT. This encodes CATSRGLQLQDTQYF.